This TCR beta chain was documented in a study of blood T cell repertoires in COVID-19. Across the whole study: Researchers got acute and convalescent COVID-19 samples from the United States, Italy and Spain. PBMCs, B-cell-depleted T cells, or T cells were the source of the cDNA or gDNA that made up the material.

The CDR3 consists of 14 residues. Germline V lookup: CDR1 SEHNR, CDR2 FQNEAQ (reference sequence). Original methodology: Reference gene primer amplification in the assay estimated nucleated cell counts. Libraries were prepared by immunoSEQ multiplex PCR; TCRdb keeps only in-frame clonotypes and omits some of them. For V, J and clone size, that table is used; D and trimming come from the DNA. The table has 200,000 to 250,000 clones, approximately 78% seen once. Seattle patients were enrolled during active infection and followed longitudinally. This clone was found a few times. Compared with germline, one end of the junction differs, possibly owing to a read error.

The sample taken for sequencing was peripheral blood. This chain uses TRBV7-9 with TRBJ1-2; TRBD1 agrees at 8 bases. The sequence came from a woman in her 70s with COVID-19, enrolled during active disease. The CDR3 DNA follows: TGTGCCAGCAGTTTAGACAGGGGATCGGAGGGCTACACCTTC. It is translated as CASSLDRGSEGYTF.